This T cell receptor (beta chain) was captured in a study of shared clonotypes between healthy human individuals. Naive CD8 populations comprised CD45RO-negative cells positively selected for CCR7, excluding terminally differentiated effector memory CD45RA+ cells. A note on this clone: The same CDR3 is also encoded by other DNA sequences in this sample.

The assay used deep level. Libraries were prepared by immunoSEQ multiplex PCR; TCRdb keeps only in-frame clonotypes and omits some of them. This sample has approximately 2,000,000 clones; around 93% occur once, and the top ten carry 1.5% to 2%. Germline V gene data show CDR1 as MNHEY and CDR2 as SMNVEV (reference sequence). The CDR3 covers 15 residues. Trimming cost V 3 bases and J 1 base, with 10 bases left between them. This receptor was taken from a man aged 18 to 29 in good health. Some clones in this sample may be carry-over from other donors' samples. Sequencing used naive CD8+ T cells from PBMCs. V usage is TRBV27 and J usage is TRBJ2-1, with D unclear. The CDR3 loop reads CASSFGGPSYNEQFF. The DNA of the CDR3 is TGTGCCAGCAGTTTTGGCGGTCCTTCCTACAATGAGCAGTTCTTC.